These T cell receptor beta chains were read from a single sample in a study of T cell repertoires in cytomegalovirus infection. TCRdb re-analysed the reads in MiXCR, keeping a single row per CDR3 protein. Here the sample spans approximately 76,000 distinct CDR3 sequences, about 40% being singletons. These TCRs are of unknown antigen specificity. The source material was CD8+ T cells from cultured PBMCs, sampled from culture after CMV antigen stimulation. These receptors were obtained from a human donor in good health (CMV status not recorded). Some clones in this sample may be carry-over from other donors' samples. Both conserved end residues are part of each CDR3. D genes are given only for firm matches. Only some rows state a clone size, as once, few, many or a class for expanded clones.

V gene: TRBV11-1; clone size: NA; D gene: NA; J gene: TRBJ2-1; CDR3 protein: CASSLDQYNEQFF; CDR3 DNA: TGTGCCAGCAGCCTAGACCAATACAATGAGCAGTTCTTC
V gene: TRBV23-1; clone size: NA; D gene: NA; J gene: TRBJ1-1; CDR3 protein: CASSHPPSVRGVNTEAFF; CDR3 DNA: TGCGCCAGCAGTCACCCTCCCTCGGTTCGCGGGGTGAACACTGAAGCTTTCTTT
V gene: TRBV7-6; clone size: many; D gene: TRBD1; J gene: TRBJ1-1; CDR3 protein: CASSPRQGMNTEAFF; CDR3 DNA: TGTGCCAGCAGCCCCCGACAGGGAATGAACACTGAAGCTTTCTTT
V gene: TRBV7-6; clone size: NA; D gene: TRBD2; J gene: TRBJ2-1; CDR3 protein: CASSHRYGTNDNEQFF; CDR3 DNA: TGTGCCAGCAGCCACCGTTATGGGACTAACGACAATGAGCAGTTCTTC
V gene: TRBV20-1; clone size: few; D gene: NA; J gene: TRBJ1-1; CDR3 protein: CSARSSAAGDRPEAFF; CDR3 DNA: TGCAGTGCTAGATCGTCCGCGGCGGGTGATAGGCCTGAAGCTTTCTTT
V gene: TRBV29-1; clone size: few; D gene: NA; J gene: TRBJ1-4; CDR3 protein: CSAKDGYNEKLFF; CDR3 DNA: TGCAGCGCCAAGGACGGATATAATGAAAAACTGTTTTTT
V gene: TRBV28; clone size: few; D gene: NA; J gene: TRBJ2-3; CDR3 protein: CASSPRGQSTDTQYF; CDR3 DNA: TGTGCCAGCAGCCCCCGGGGGCAAAGCACAGATACGCAGTATTTT
V gene: TRBV7-9; clone size: NA; D gene: TRBD2; J gene: TRBJ2-1; CDR3 protein: CASSWGGDEQFF; CDR3 DNA: TGTGCCAGCAGCTGGGGAGGGGATGAGCAGTTCTTC
V gene: TRBV20-1; clone size: NA; D gene: NA; J gene: TRBJ1-5; CDR3 protein: CSAKPGGYSNQPQHF; CDR3 DNA: TGCAGTGCCAAACCGGGGGGTTATAGCAATCAGCCCCAGCATTTT
V gene: TRBV12-3/TRBV12-4; clone size: NA; D gene: NA; J gene: TRBJ1-1; CDR3 protein: CASRISDGNTEAFF; CDR3 DNA: TGTGCCAGCAGGATCTCGGACGGGAACACTGAAGCTTTCTTT
V gene: TRBV12-3/TRBV12-4; clone size: NA; D gene: NA; J gene: TRBJ1-2; CDR3 protein: CASRVGDYGYTF; CDR3 DNA: TGTGCCAGCAGAGTAGGGGACTATGGCTACACCTTC
V gene: TRBV15; clone size: once; D gene: TRBD2; J gene: TRBJ2-5; CDR3 protein: CATSDKGLALETQYF; CDR3 DNA: TGTGCCACCAGCGATAAGGGACTAGCATTAGAGACCCAGTACTTC
V gene: TRBV7-6; clone size: many; D gene: TRBD1; J gene: TRBJ2-2; CDR3 protein: CASSSTGPRGELFF; CDR3 DNA: TGTGCCAGCAGCTCGACAGGGCCGCGAGGGGAGCTGTTTTTT
V gene: TRBV20-1; clone size: many; D gene: TRBD1; J gene: TRBJ2-1; CDR3 protein: CSARRNSGTGGASNPYNEQFF; CDR3 DNA: TGCAGTGCTAGACGAAATTCCGGGACAGGGGGCGCGAGTAACCCCTACAATGAGCAGTTCTTC
V gene: TRBV7-6; clone size: NA; D gene: TRBD2; J gene: TRBJ2-2; CDR3 protein: CASSLPSGQGELFF; CDR3 DNA: TGTGCCAGCAGCTTACCTAGCGGCCAGGGGGAGCTGTTTTTT
V gene: TRBV12-3/TRBV12-4; clone size: NA; D gene: TRBD1; J gene: TRBJ1-1; CDR3 protein: CASSFTGAAEAFF; CDR3 DNA: TGTGCCAGCAGTTTCACAGGGGCGGCTGAAGCTTTCTTT
V gene: TRBV12-3/TRBV12-4; clone size: NA; D gene: NA; J gene: TRBJ2-7; CDR3 protein: CASSDQGSYEQYF; CDR3 DNA: TGTGCCAGCAGTGATCAGGGATCTTACGAGCAGTACTTC
V gene: TRBV19; clone size: NA; D gene: NA; J gene: TRBJ2-7; CDR3 protein: CASSSGRHEQYF; CDR3 DNA: TGTGCCAGTAGTAGTGGGCGCCACGAGCAGTACTTC
V gene: TRBV7-6; clone size: NA; D gene: TRBD2; J gene: TRBJ2-1; CDR3 protein: CASSASSGGASGEQFF; CDR3 DNA: TGTGCCAGCAGCGCGTCTAGCGGGGGGGCTTCTGGTGAGCAGTTCTTC
V gene: TRBV6-6; clone size: NA; D gene: TRBD1; J gene: TRBJ2-7; CDR3 protein: CASTRTGTFYEQYF; CDR3 DNA: TGTGCCAGCACCCGGACAGGAACGTTCTACGAGCAGTACTTC
V gene: TRBV11-2; clone size: few; D gene: NA; J gene: TRBJ1-6; CDR3 protein: CASSFAGGASPLHF; CDR3 DNA: TGTGCCAGCAGCTTCGCGGGCGGCGCGTCACCCCTCCACTTT
V gene: TRBV4-3; clone size: NA; D gene: NA; J gene: TRBJ2-3; CDR3 protein: CASSPRNQEYTDTQYF; CDR3 DNA: TGCGCCAGCAGTCCAAGGAATCAGGAATACACAGATACGCAGTATTTT
V gene: TRBV28; clone size: NA; D gene: TRBD1; J gene: TRBJ1-2; CDR3 protein: CASSLDRGFNYGYTF; CDR3 DNA: TGTGCCAGCAGTTTGGACAGGGGGTTTAACTATGGCTACACCTTC
V gene: TRBV28; clone size: NA; D gene: TRBD1; J gene: TRBJ2-1; CDR3 protein: CASSNRGLDNEQFF; CDR3 DNA: TGTGCCAGCAGTAACAGGGGGCTTGACAATGAGCAGTTCTTC